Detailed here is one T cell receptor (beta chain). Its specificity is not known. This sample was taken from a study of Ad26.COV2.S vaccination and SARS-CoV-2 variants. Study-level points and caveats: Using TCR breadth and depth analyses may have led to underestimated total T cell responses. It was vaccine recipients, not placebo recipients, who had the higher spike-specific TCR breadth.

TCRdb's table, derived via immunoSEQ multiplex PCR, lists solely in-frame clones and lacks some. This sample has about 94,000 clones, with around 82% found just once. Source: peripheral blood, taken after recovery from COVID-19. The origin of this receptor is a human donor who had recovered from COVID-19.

The CDR3 protein is CASLGQAPYGYTF. CDR3 nucleotide sequence: TGTGCCAGTTTAGGTCAGGCACCCTATGGCTACACCTTC. The V call is TRBV19, the J call TRBJ1-2, with D hard to call. The CDR3 has 13 amino acids. V lost 8 bases and J 4 bases, leaving 14 bases between the germline ends. Per germline, CDR1 LNHDA and CDR2 SQIVND (reference sequence). Full variable domain (remainder filled in from reference TRBV19 and TRBJ1-2): DGGITQSPKYLFRKEGQNVTLSCEQNLNHDAMYWYRQDPGQGLRLIYYSQIVNDFQKGDIAEGYSVSREKKESFPLTVTSAQKNPTAFYLCASLGQAPYGYTFGSGTRLTVV.